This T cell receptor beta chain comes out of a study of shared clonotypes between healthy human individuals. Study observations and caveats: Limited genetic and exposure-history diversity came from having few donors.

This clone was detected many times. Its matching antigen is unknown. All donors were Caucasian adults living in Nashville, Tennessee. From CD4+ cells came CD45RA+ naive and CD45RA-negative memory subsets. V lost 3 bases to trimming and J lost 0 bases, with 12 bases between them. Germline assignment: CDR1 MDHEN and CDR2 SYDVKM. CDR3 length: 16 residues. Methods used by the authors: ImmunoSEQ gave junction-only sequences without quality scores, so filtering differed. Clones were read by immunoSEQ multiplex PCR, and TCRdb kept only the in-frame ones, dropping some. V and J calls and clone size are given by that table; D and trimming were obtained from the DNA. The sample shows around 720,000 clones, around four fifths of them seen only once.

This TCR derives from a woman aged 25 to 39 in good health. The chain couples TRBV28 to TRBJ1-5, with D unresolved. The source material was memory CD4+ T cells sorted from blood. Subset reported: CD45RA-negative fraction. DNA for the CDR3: TGTGCCAGCAGTTTGGTAAGGATGGGTAGCAATCAGCCCCAGCATTTT. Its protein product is CASSLVRMGSNQPQHF.